This TCR beta chain was captured in a study of blood T cell repertoires in COVID-19 (dated by TCRdb to the early 2020s). Turning to the overall study: Collaborator samples came from the United States, Italy and Spain and covered acute and convalescent phases of COVID-19. Where available, HLA class I and class II types were taken from metadata supplied by the sample provider and were not determined by assay-based typing. The repertoires were released in a freely available public database meant as a resource for research on the immune response to SARS-CoV-2. Samples came from the ongoing ImmuneRACE study (first 160 participants) plus 1,254 subjects from 6 global collaborators. A de-identified subject ID, COVID-19 status, age in years and sex were almost always included in the sample metadata. The material from the prospective study consisted of cDNA or gDNA derived from T cells, B-cell-depleted T cells, or PBMCs. Deeply sampled blood TCRbeta repertoires from subjects exposed to, actively infected with, or recovered from COVID-19 were included in the dataset.

To note about this clone: Its binding antigen is unknown. Per-nucleotide qualities are absent, and no much larger clonotype sits a single base away.

The collaborating institutions used their own protocols to collect whole blood in K2EDTA tubes. For TCRbeta analysis, collaborators shipped samples in one of three forms: frozen whole blood, isolated PBMCs, or DNA extracted from either of those sample types. The paper's findings and limits, for the study overall: How much clinical and demographic metadata was included differed by source and by participant, and the metadata was provided uncurated.

The immunoSEQ Assay, a bias-controlled multiplex PCR, was used to amplify TCRbeta CDR3 regions from genomic DNA. Processing in the source paper ran as follows. Within the assay, amplification of reference gene primers was used to estimate how many nucleated cells each sample contained. To quantify the absolute abundance of each unique TCRbeta CDR3 rearrangement, sequence reads were collapsed and filtered. For each sample, productive Simpson clonality was calculated as the square root of Simpson's diversity index over productive rearrangements. TCRdb carries this immuneACCESS record with in-frame sequences only. Its versions omit some clonotypes, under half of them owing to an unresolved V gene in the studies checked, with the rest unexplained. V and J calls and clone size follow that table, whereas D and trimming were derived from the DNA. Across this sample there are approximately 52,000 clones, with more than 90% seen only once. Around 6% of the sample comes from the top ten.

According to the germline V gene (reference sequence), CDR1 reads LGHDT and CDR2 reads YNNKEL. From its cysteine to its phenylalanine, the CDR3 spans 13 amino acids. The retained sequence is limited to the CDR3, 39 bases, with the frame set at the first base. Trimming costs V 4 bases and J 5 bases, and their ends lie 10 bases apart. Source material: peripheral blood. The receptor chain draws on TRBV3-1 (or the pseudogene TRBV3-2) and TRBJ2-3, with a weak D call of TRBD1 (6 bases match). The source of this sequence is a man in his fifties or sixties with active COVID-19. Read as DNA, the sequence is TGTGCCAGCAGCCGTAGAGGGGGAGATACGCAGTATTTT. Its translation reads: CASSRRGGDTQYF.